These T cell receptor beta chains were read from a single sample in a study of blood T cell repertoires in COVID-19. Only in-frame clones appear in the TCRdb table, and some are missing; sequencing was by immunoSEQ multiplex PCR. The table records some 150,000 clones, around 87% of them present only once. The specimen was peripheral blood. These receptors were obtained from a woman in her thirties or forties with acute or convalescent COVID-19. CDR3s include the opening cysteine and the closing phenylalanine or tryptophan. D genes are given only for firm matches. Size is stated for part of the rows, as once, few or many counts, or as a class when the clone is expanded.

TRBJ1-4 TRBV18 TRBD1 . CASSPRQGIEKLFF TGTGCCAGCTCACCACGACAGGGAATCGAAAAACTGTTTTTT
TRBJ2-3 TRBV13 . . CASSEGGRGGDTQYF TGTGCCAGCAGCGAGGGTGGGAGAGGAGGCGATACGCAGTATTTT
TRBJ2-2 TRBV5-4 . once CASSSRDTGELFF TGTGCCAGCAGCTCCCGTGACACCGGGGAGCTGTTTTTT
TRBJ2-1 TRBV4-1 TRBD1 . CASSHLVGSLTARTGDDEQFF TGCGCCAGCAGCCACCTCGTCGGGTCTCTTACAGCGCGGACAGGGGATGATGAGCAGTTCTTC
TRBJ2-2 TRBV6-6 . . CASSYSAGNTGELFF TGTGCCAGCAGTTACTCGGCAGGAAACACCGGGGAGCTGTTTTTT
TRBJ1-3 TRBV7-2 TRBD1 . CASRTGVSGNTIYF TGTGCCAGCAGGACAGGGGTCTCTGGAAACACCATATATTTT
TRBJ2-7 TRBV3-1/TRBV3-2 . . CASSQFRYEQYF TGTGCCAGCAGCCAATTTAGATACGAGCAGTACTTC
TRBJ1-2 TRBV5-1 . . CASSSGSSYGYTF TGCGCCAGCAGCTCGGGGTCCAGCTATGGCTACACCTTC
TRBJ2-1 TRBV19 . . CASSEGVSYNEQFF TGTGCCAGTAGTGAGGGGGTCTCCTACAATGAGCAGTTCTTC
TRBJ2-5 TRBV6-2/TRBV6-3 TRBD2 . CASSAELAGGKTQYF TGTGCCAGCAGTGCCGAACTAGCGGGGGGGAAGACCCAGTACTTC
TRBJ1-2 TRBV18 . once CASSPMEVSGYTF TGTGCCAGCTCACCTATGGAGGTCTCTGGCTACACCTTC
TRBJ2-2 TRBV24-1 TRBD2 . CATSDLPQAGVPGTGELFF TGTGCCACCAGTGATTTACCCCAAGCGGGAGTCCCGGGAACCGGGGAGCTGTTTTTT
TRBJ2-2 TRBV7-3 TRBD1 . CASSEGQGAGELFF TGTGCCAGCAGCGAGGGACAGGGTGCCGGGGAGCTGTTTTTT
TRBJ2-3 TRBV6-5 . . CASSYSTESTDTQYF TGTGCCAGCAGTTACTCGACTGAAAGCACAGATACGCAGTATTTT
TRBJ1-1 TRBV25-1 TRBD1 . CASSEYGQVVNTEAFF TGTGCCAGCAGTGAATATGGACAGGTGGTAAACACTGAAGCTTTCTTT
TRBJ2-7 TRBV2 TRBD2 . CASSDQRGGYYEQYF TGTGCCAGCAGTGACCAGCGGGGGGGCTACTACGAGCAGTACTTC
TRBJ1-1 TRBV5-1 TRBD1 . CASTLRTGLNTEAFF TGCGCCAGCACCTTACGGACAGGTTTGAACACTGAAGCTTTCTTT
TRBJ2-6 TRBV9 . . CASSLSDSGANVLTF TGTGCCAGCAGCTTATCAGACTCTGGGGCCAACGTCCTGACTTTC
TRBJ2-3 TRBV5-1 . . CASSPRPDTQYF TGCGCCAGCAGCCCGCGTCCAGATACGCAGTATTTT
TRBJ2-1 TRBV18 . . CASSRPQGWQFF TGTGCCAGCTCACGTCCACAGGGATGGCAGTTCTTC
TRBJ2-3 TRBV5-1 . . CASLKGAVGTDTQYF TGCGCCAGCTTAAAAGGGGCAGTCGGCACAGATACGCAGTATTTT
TRBJ2-6 TRBV4-2 . . CASSQVGTRSGANVLTF TGTGCCAGCAGCCAAGTCGGGACTCGTTCTGGGGCCAACGTCCTGACTTTC
TRBJ1-2 TRBV3-1/TRBV3-2 . . CASSQVGQNYGYTF TGTGCCAGCAGCCAAGTCGGTCAAAACTATGGCTACACCTTC
TRBJ1-1 TRBV7-2 . . CASSWPRTGMDTEAFF TGTGCCAGCAGCTGGCCCCGCACAGGGATGGACACTGAAGCTTTCTTT
TRBJ2-7 TRBV29-1 TRBD2 . CSVGTSGSYEQYF TGCAGCGTGGGGACTAGCGGGAGCTACGAGCAGTACTTC
TRBJ2-3 TRBV28 . . CASGRDTQYF TGTGCCAGCGGGAGAGATACGCAGTATTTT
TRBJ2-7 TRBV5-6 TRBD1 . CASSTRFDRGKYEQYF TGTGCCAGCAGCACCCGTTTCGACAGGGGAAAGTACGAGCAGTACTTC
TRBJ2-2 TRBV4-1 . . CASSQGRLDTGELFF TGCGCCAGCAGCCAAGGTCGGTTAGACACCGGGGAGCTGTTTTTT
TRBJ1-5 TRBV18 . . CASSQQGGNQPQHF TGTGCCAGCTCACAACAGGGAGGCAATCAGCCCCAGCATTTT
TRBJ1-1 TRBV6-1 . . CASSEAGTEAFF TGTGCCAGCAGTGAAGCCGGCACTGAAGCTTTCTTT
TRBJ2-6 TRBV7-3 . . CASSLTSSGANVLTF TGTGCCAGCAGCTTAACGAGCTCTGGGGCCAACGTCCTGACTTTC
TRBJ1-5 TRBV9 TRBD1 . CASSVGGTEVQPQHF TGTGCCAGCAGCGTCGGTGGGACAGAGGTACAGCCCCAGCATTTT
TRBJ2-7 TRBV7-9 . . CASSSYRAVPYEQYF TGTGCCAGCAGCTCATACAGGGCGGTCCCCTACGAGCAGTACTTC
TRBJ2-1 TRBV6-4 . . CASSQSPGTYNEQFF TGTGCCAGCAGCCAGAGCCCCGGGACCTACAATGAGCAGTTCTTC
TRBJ1-2 TRBV3-1/TRBV3-2 . . CASSQVGGDGYGYTF TGTGCCAGCAGCCAAGTGGGAGGGGATGGCTATGGCTACACCTTC
TRBJ2-6 TRBV11-3 TRBD1 . CASSSTQGQTLTGANVLTF TGTGCCAGCAGCTCAACACAGGGGCAGACTCTAACTGGGGCCAACGTCCTGACTTTC
TRBJ2-1 TRBV5-1 TRBD2 . CASSSPGLLYNEQFF TGCGCCAGCAGCTCCCCGGGACTACTCTACAATGAGCAGTTCTTC
TRBJ2-2 TRBV7-3 . once CASSLSSAANTGELFF TGTGCCAGCAGCTTAAGTTCTGCGGCGAACACCGGGGAGCTGTTTTTT
TRBJ1-4 TRBV6-5 . . CASSRTVNEKLFF TGTGCCAGCAGCCGGACAGTTAATGAAAAACTGTTTTTT
TRBJ2-2 TRBV29-1 TRBD1 . CSATTGVDTGELFF TGCAGCGCGACGACAGGGGTAGACACCGGGGAGCTGTTTTTT
TRBJ2-1 TRBV7-3 . . CASSRAREFRNEQFF TGTGCCAGCAGCCGCGCCCGGGAGTTTAGGAACGAGCAGTTCTTC
TRBJ2-1 TRBV4-1 . . CASSQGPSGSYNEQFF TGCGCCAGCAGCCAAGGACCCTCGGGCTCCTACAATGAGCAGTTCTTC
TRBJ2-1 TRBV29-1 . . CSVVAVMEYNEQFF TGCAGCGTTGTGGCCGTTATGGAGTACAATGAGCAGTTCTTC
TRBJ2-7 TRBV4-1 . . CASSQEPLRENSYEQYF TGCGCCAGCAGCCAAGAGCCCCTCCGGGAAAACTCCTACGAGCAGTACTTC
TRBJ1-4 TRBV5-1 TRBD1 . CASSSVLTGGAGSNEKLFF TGCGCCAGCAGCTCCGTATTGACAGGGGGCGCCGGATCTAATGAAAAACTGTTTTTT
TRBJ2-6 TRBV24-1 . . CATSLGGTSGANVLTF TGTGCCACCAGTTTGGGAGGTACCTCTGGGGCCAACGTCCTGACTTTC
TRBJ2-7 TRBV12-3/TRBV12-4 . . CASNRDFSYEQYF TGTGCCAGTAACCGGGACTTCTCCTACGAGCAGTACTTC
TRBJ1-5 TRBV4-2 . . CASSQEPSQNQPQHF TGTGCCAGCAGCCAAGAACCCAGTCAGAATCAGCCCCAGCATTTT
TRBJ1-1 TRBV2 . . CASRTGVLNTEAFF TGTGCCAGCAGGACAGGCGTGCTGAACACTGAAGCTTTCTTT
TRBJ1-6 TRBV30 . . CAWTPLTGLPNSPLHF TGTGCCTGGACCCCCCTCACCGGTCTCCCGAATTCACCCCTCCACTTT
TRBJ2-7 TRBV6-6 . . CASKRVPPYEQYF TGTGCCAGTAAACGGGTCCCCCCCTACGAGCAGTACTTC
TRBJ1-2 TRBV30 TRBD1 . CAWTGGERVYGYTF TGTGCCTGGACAGGGGGCGAGCGGGTCTATGGCTACACCTTC
TRBJ2-1 TRBV2 . . CASSADTPSYNEQFF TGTGCCAGCAGCGCGGATACCCCCTCCTACAATGAGCAGTTCTTC
TRBJ1-3 TRBV27 TRBD1 . CANHLTGGFGNTIYF TGTGCCAATCACCTGACAGGGGGCTTTGGAAACACCATATATTTT
TRBJ2-7 TRBV27 . . CASSLSRQNYEQYF TGTGCCAGCAGTTTGAGTCGACAGAACTACGAGCAGTACTTC
TRBJ1-3 TRBV5-5 TRBD1 . CASSRTGNSGNTIYF TGTGCCAGCAGCAGGACAGGAAACTCTGGAAACACCATATATTTT